The present TCR beta chain was sequenced within a study of blood T cells in healthy people across ages (dated by TCRdb to the mid-2010s). Looking at the study overall: Template switching captured roughly one uniquely barcoded TCR beta cDNA molecule per two T cells in model experiments. Using deep sequencing normalized with unique cDNA molecular identifiers, the study measured how TCR beta repertoire diversity changes with age. The donors were divided into four age groups: young (average about 15 years), middle-aged (about 40), aged (about 61) and long-lived (82). Donors of different ages were randomly distributed across sequencing lanes to avoid experimental bias. Using the same blood draw, the study looked at two additional independent replicas of 1 million unique cDNA reads for two donors, one aged 18 to 30 and the other aged 80 or older. General study outcomes and caveats: A strong correlation was found between observed TCR beta diversity and the percentage of naive T cells measured by flow cytometry. Since profiling was done on bulk unsorted PBMCs, naive and antigen-experienced compartments could not be conclusively compared. Donor CMV infection status was unknown, potentially confounding age-related changes in expanded clonotypes. Observed TCR beta diversity per million T cells fell roughly linearly with age, and a significant reduction was already apparent by age about 38. Total diversity estimates from one million sequenced T cells were considered lower bounds and underestimates. Compared with the aged group, the long-lived group had more naive CD4+ T cells, fewer expanded clones and increased TCR diversity, suggesting age selection.

Of note for this clonotype: No antigen is known for it. The record has no base qualities; no much larger clone is one base away.

Library preparation employed 5' RACE. TCRdb lists the instrument as Illumina HiSeq 2500. A second PCR of roughly 7 to 11 cycles was performed with a sample-barcoded 5' primer and a J-beta primer mix. A unique molecular identifier was introduced onto each TCR beta cDNA molecule by a template-switch 5' adaptor carrying 12 random nucleotides. Each sample yielded at least 3 million CDR3-containing paired-end reads. First-strand cDNA was synthesized from all RNA with the Mint cDNA synthesis kit, primed by a TRBC-specific oligonucleotide. Following uracil-DNA glycosylase treatment, a first 18-cycle PCR with universal primers M1SS and BC2_uni_R was performed on all cDNA. In the paper's pipeline: Each sample was normalized by randomly selecting 1 million high-quality reads, each carrying a distinct molecular identifier. Reads with shared molecular identifiers were discarded instead of being binned into consensus sequences. MiTCR, with a Q25 quality threshold and the strictest error-elimination algorithm, was used for CDR3 identification, clonotype clustering and error correction. A nonparametric unseen species model with Euler transformation was used to estimate a lower bound on total TCR beta diversity. The public reads were run again by TCRdb, first through fastp at Q25 and then through MiXCR, and only productive beta chains were kept. Rows matching on CDR3 protein sequence are summarized as one entry with the most common DNA and genes. Clone size and V and J calls follow TCRdb, not the original study. For this sample there are hundreds of thousands of distinct CDR3 sequences; less than 60% appear just once. Of the sample, around 23% is held by the ten largest clones.

From the cysteine up to the phenylalanine, the CDR3 has a length of 12 residues. The read is trimmed to its CDR3 DNA, 36 bases read in frame from base 1. The V end loses 8 bases and the J end loses 1 base, and a stretch of 8 bases separates them. The germline V gene specifies SNHLY as CDR1 and FYNNEI as CDR2. Donors were 30 to 45 systemically healthy Caucasian individuals from Russia aged about 6 to 100 years. Each donor gave around 9.9 milliliters of peripheral blood, collected into EDTA-treated Vacutainer tubes. PBMCs were isolated by Ficoll-Paque density-gradient centrifugation, with at least 6 million obtained per sample. Trizol reagent was used to extract total RNA from the PBMCs, yielding at least 5.5 micrograms per sample. Naive CD45RAhigh/CD27high T cell percentages were measured by flow cytometry on a PBMC aliquot from every donor.

Sequencing was done on a sample of blood. The chain couples TRBV2 to TRBJ2-5; no D segment can be confidently identified. This receptor was identified in a man older than 75 in good health. CDR3 reads: CASGRFQETQYF. The DNA sequence is given as TGTGCCAGCGGAAGGTTCCAAGAGACCCAGTACTTC.